Sequencing of this T cell receptor beta chain was carried out in a study of T cells in Graves' hyperthyroidism and ophthalmopathy. The study's findings and limits: Researchers found most expanded thyroid clonotypes above 0.001 in blood as well.

V shed 5 bases, J shed 1 base, and the junction held 5 bases outside the gene matches. Germline loops: CDR1 SGHTA, CDR2 FQGNSA. The CDR3 contains 16 residues. The sample holds many counts of this clonotype. The target antigen is unknown. TCR beta CDR3 regions were amplified from RNA. TCR CDR3 underwent first-round RT-PCR with the HTBI primer set. TCRdb re-called the multiplex PCR reads with MiXCR, one entry per CDR3 protein. The table includes around 290,000 distinct CDR3 sequences, over 15% detected once. The sequenced sample consisted of blood. The chain uses TRBV7-2 and TRBJ2-6; 7 nucleotides match TRBD2. The receptor was derived from a woman aged 55-69 years with Graves' ophthalmopathy. CDR3 in DNA: TGTGCCAGCAGCCCGGGGGGTGAATCTGGGGCCAACGTCCTGACTTTC. Protein product: CASSPGGESGANVLTF.